A selection of T cell receptor beta chains follows, all from one sample in a study of cytomegalovirus exposure and HLA in healthy donors. The repertoire was sequenced with immunoSEQ multiplex PCR; TCRdb's copy has only in-frame clones and lacks some. The table lists tens of thousands of clones, about 96% of them singletons. Sequencing was performed on PBMCs. The source is a woman younger than 30 in good health and CMV-seronegative. Both conserved end residues are part of each CDR3. The order of the fields is D gene, clone size, J gene, V gene, CDR3 protein, CDR3 DNA. The D gene is left open where the match is weak. The listing skips clone size in some rows; elsewhere it reads once, few, many or a size class.

NA	NA	TRBJ1-2	TRBV6-1	CASSEGGHSYGYTF	TGTGCCAGCAGTGAAGGCGGACACTCCTATGGCTACACCTTC
TRBD2	NA	TRBJ2-7	TRBV5-1	CASSLTGGPISEQYF	TGCGCCAGCAGCCTGACGGGAGGGCCTATCAGCGAGCAGTACTTC
TRBD1	NA	TRBJ2-7	TRBV6-5	CASSRGTGVYEQYF	TGTGCCAGCAGCCGTGGCACAGGGGTATACGAGCAGTACTTC
NA	NA	TRBJ2-3	TRBV5-1	CASRMASAVTDTQYF	TGCGCCAGTCGCATGGCTAGCGCGGTCACAGATACGCAGTATTTT
NA	NA	TRBJ2-1	TRBV9	CASSSHDRVADIDEQFF	TGTGCCAGCAGCTCCCATGATCGGGTAGCGGATATCGATGAGCAGTTCTTC
NA	once	TRBJ2-3	TRBV6-5	CASRLQGGADTQYF	TGTGCCAGCAGACTACAGGGGGGGGCAGATACGCAGTATTTT
TRBD2	once	TRBJ2-7	TRBV5-1	CASSGPGLAVLEQYF	TGCGCCAGCAGCGGACCCGGACTAGCGGTCCTCGAGCAGTACTTC
NA	NA	TRBJ1-1	TRBV13	CASRPRENTEAFF	TGTGCCAGCAGACCGCGGGAGAACACTGAAGCTTTCTTT
NA	once	TRBJ1-5	TRBV19	CASSLDRFNQPQHF	TGTGCCAGTAGTCTGGACAGATTCAATCAGCCCCAGCATTTT
NA	NA	TRBJ2-7	TRBV6-5	CASSQPLATPYEQYF	TGTGCCAGCAGTCAGCCTCTAGCGACCCCCTACGAGCAGTACTTC
TRBD2	NA	TRBJ2-7	TRBV9	CASSVGTSGRYEQYF	TGTGCCAGCAGCGTAGGGACTAGCGGGAGGTACGAGCAGTACTTC
NA	NA	TRBJ2-1	TRBV5-1	CASSPIGQAGPRVSSYNEQFF	TGCGCCAGCAGCCCTATTGGTCAGGCGGGCCCTCGCGTATCATCATACAATGAGCAGTTCTTC
TRBD2	NA	TRBJ2-3	TRBV7-6	CASSLAGGSGTTDTQYF	TGTGCCAGCAGCTTAGCGGGTGGTAGCGGGACCACAGATACGCAGTATTTT
TRBD1	NA	TRBJ1-4	TRBV19	CASSIGPSTGGDEKLFF	TGTGCCAGTAGTATAGGCCCTTCGACAGGGGGCGATGAAAAACTGTTTTTT
NA	NA	TRBJ1-1	TRBV5-4	CASSSPIGRAFF	TGTGCCAGCAGCTCCCCAATTGGGCGAGCTTTCTTT
NA	NA	TRBJ1-3	TRBV6-1	CASTSGVGGNTIYF	TGTGCCAGCACCTCAGGGGTGGGCGGAAACACCATATATTTT
NA	NA	TRBJ2-5	TRBV7-9	CASSLDGRVGETQYF	TGTGCCAGCAGCTTAGATGGTCGGGTCGGCGAGACCCAGTACTTC
NA	NA	TRBJ1-1	TRBV2	CASRESRDFTEAFF	TGTGCCAGCAGAGAGTCCCGGGACTTCACTGAAGCTTTCTTT
TRBD1	NA	TRBJ2-7	TRBV6-1	CASSRQGVYEQYF	TGTGCCAGCAGCCGACAGGGGGTTTACGAGCAGTACTTC
TRBD1	NA	TRBJ1-1	TRBV30	CAWSRTGGNTEAFF	TGTGCCTGGAGTCGGACAGGGGGCAACACTGAAGCTTTCTTT
NA	NA	TRBJ2-2	TRBV7-9	CASQVTSGFAGELFF	TGTGCCAGCCAAGTGACTTCAGGGTTTGCCGGGGAGCTGTTTTTT
NA	NA	TRBJ2-1	TRBV5-1	CASSRDTSPSPNNEQFF	TGCGCCAGCAGCCGGGACACTTCCCCCTCGCCTAACAATGAGCAGTTCTTC
NA	NA	TRBJ2-7	TRBV4-1	CASSQESRGAGPPYEQYF	TGCGCCAGCAGCCAAGAATCCCGCGGGGCGGGACCACCCTACGAGCAGTACTTC
TRBD2	once	TRBJ2-5	TRBV27	CASSSGGGKETQYF	TGTGCCAGCAGTTCGGGGGGAGGTAAAGAGACCCAGTACTTC
TRBD2	NA	TRBJ2-1	TRBV10-1	CASTPSGSPGREQFF	TGCGCCAGCACTCCGAGCGGGAGCCCCGGGAGGGAGCAGTTCTTC
TRBD2	NA	TRBJ2-5	TRBV10-3	CATTGRGGETQYF	TGTGCCACGACCGGGAGGGGGGGAGAGACCCAGTACTTC